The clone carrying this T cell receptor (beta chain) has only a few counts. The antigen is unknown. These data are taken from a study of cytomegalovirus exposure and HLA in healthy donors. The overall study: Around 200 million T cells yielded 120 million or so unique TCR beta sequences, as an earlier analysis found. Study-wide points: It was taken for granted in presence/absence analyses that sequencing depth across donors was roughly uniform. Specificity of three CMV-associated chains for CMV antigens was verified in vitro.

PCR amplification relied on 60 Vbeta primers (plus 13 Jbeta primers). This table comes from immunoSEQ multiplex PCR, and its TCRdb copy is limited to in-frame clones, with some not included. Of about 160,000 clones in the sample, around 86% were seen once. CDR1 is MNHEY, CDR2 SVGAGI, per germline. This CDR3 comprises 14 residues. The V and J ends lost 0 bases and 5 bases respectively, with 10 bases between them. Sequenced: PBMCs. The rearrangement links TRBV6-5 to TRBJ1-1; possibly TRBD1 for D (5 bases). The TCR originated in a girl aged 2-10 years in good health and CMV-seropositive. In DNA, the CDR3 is TGTGCCAGCAGTTACTCACTGAAGGGGACTGAAGCTTTCTTT. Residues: CASSYSLKGTEAFF.